The clone carrying this T cell receptor (beta chain) was observed a few times. The record originates from a study of T cells after yellow fever vaccination. TCRdb reanalysed the 5' RACE reads using MiXCR and keeps one entry per CDR3 protein. This table holds some 560,000 distinct CDR3 sequences, about 19% found once. The material was PBMCs, obtained 15 days after the yellow fever booster vaccination. This TCR was recovered from a man under 40 who received the YFV17D yellow fever vaccine.

The DNA for the CDR3 is TGCGCCAGCAGCTTGTCAGGGCCAGATGGCACTGAAGCTTTCTTT. Its translation: CASSLSGPDGTEAFF. The chain has TRBV5-1 and TRBJ1-1; D perhaps matches TRBD1 (5 bases). V lost 1 base and J lost 4, with 14 bases in between. The length of the CDR3 is 15 residues. Germline CDR1 SGHRS, CDR2 YFSETQ.